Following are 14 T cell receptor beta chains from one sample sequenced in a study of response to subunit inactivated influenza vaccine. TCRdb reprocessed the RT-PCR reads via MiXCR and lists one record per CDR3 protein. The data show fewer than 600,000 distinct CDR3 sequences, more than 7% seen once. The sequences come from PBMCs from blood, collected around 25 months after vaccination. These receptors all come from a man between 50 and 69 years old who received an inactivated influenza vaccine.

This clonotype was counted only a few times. CDR3 region: CSARFRDRAYEQYF. CDR3 nucleotides: TGCAGTGCTAGGTTCCGGGACAGGGCCTACGAGCAGTACTTC. The chain carries TRBV20-1 and TRBJ2-7; 9 nucleotides agree with TRBD1. The germline gives CDR1 DFQATT, CDR2 SNEGSKA (reference sequence). With 3 bases clipped from V and 2 bases from J, the junction kept 5 bases outside the gene matches. This CDR3 has 14 amino acids.

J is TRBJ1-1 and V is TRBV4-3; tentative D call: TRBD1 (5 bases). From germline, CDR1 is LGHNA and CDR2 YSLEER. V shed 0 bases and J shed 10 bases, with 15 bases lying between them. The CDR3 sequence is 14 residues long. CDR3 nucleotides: TGCGCCAGCAGCCAAGATCAGGGCTGGGGCGGAGCTTTCTTT. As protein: CASSQDQGWGGAFF.

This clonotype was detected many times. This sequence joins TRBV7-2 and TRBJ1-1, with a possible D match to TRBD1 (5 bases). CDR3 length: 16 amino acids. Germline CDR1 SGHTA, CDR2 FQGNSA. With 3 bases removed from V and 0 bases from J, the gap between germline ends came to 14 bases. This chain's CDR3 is CASSFISRQLNTEAFF. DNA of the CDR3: TGTGCCAGCAGCTTTATTAGCCGACAGTTGAACACTGAAGCTTTCTTT. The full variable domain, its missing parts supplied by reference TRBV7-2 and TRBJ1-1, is GAGVSQSPSNKVTEKGKDVELRCDPISGHTALYWYRQSLGQGLEFLIYFQGNSAPDKSGLPSDRFSAERTGGSVSTLTIQRTQQEDSAVYLCASSFISRQLNTEAFFGQGTRLTVV.

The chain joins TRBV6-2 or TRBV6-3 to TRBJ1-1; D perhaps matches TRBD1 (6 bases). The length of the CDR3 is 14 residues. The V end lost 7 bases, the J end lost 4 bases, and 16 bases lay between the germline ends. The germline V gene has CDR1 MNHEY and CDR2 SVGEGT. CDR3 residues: CASTTQGTFTEAFF. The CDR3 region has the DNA TGTGCCAGCACCACACAGGGAACATTCACTGAAGCTTTCTTT.

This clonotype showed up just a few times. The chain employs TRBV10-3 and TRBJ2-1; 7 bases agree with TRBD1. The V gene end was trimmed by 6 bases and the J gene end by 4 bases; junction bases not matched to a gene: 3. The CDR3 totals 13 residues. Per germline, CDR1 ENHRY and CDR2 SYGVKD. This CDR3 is CAISGTVYNEQFF. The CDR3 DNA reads TGTGCCATCAGCGGGACAGTTTACAATGAGCAGTTCTTC.

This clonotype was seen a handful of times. CDR3 in DNA: TGTGCCAGCAGCTCTGGACTAGCGGGAGGAACCCTTCACGCTGAGCAGTTCTTC. Protein sequence: CASSSGLAGGTLHAEQFF. The chain joins TRBV11-1 to TRBJ2-1, with TRBD2 matching 14 bases. J gave up 9 bases and V 4 bases, and 14 bases lay outside the gene matches. The CDR3 consists of 18 residues. Germline V lookup: CDR1 SGHAT, CDR2 FQDESV (reference sequence).

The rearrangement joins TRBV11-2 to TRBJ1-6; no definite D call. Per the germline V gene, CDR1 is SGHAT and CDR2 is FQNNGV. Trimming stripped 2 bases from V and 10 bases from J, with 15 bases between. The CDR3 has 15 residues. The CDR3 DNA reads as TGTGCCAGCAGCTTAAAGAACGGAGGAGGATCACCCCTCCACTTT. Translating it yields CASSLKNGGGSPLHF.

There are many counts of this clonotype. This CDR3 reads CASSPSGSTYNEQFF. The CDR3, as DNA: TGTGCCAGCAGCCCAAGCGGGAGTACCTACAATGAGCAGTTCTTC. The rearrangement uses TRBV5-5 and TRBJ2-1; 8 nucleotides align to TRBD2. The CDR3 runs 15 residues. Germline CDR1 reads SGHKS; CDR2 reads YYEKEE (reference sequence). V lost 4 bases to trimming and J lost 2 bases; unmatched junction nucleotides: 5.

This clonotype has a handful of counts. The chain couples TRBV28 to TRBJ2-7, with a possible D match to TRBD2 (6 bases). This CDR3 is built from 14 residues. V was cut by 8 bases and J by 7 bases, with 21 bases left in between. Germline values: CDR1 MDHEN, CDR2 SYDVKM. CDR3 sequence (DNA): TGTGCCAGCTCCTTCGCGGGACTCAGCTGGGAGCAGTACTTC. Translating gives CASSFAGLSWEQYF.

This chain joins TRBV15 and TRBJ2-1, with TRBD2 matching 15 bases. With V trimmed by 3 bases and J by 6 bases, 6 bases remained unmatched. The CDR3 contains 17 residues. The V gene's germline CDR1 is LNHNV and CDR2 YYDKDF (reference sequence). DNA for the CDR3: TGTGCCACCAGCAGGCCCGGACTAGCGGGAGGGGGCAATGAGCAGTTCTTC. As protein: CATSRPGLAGGGNEQFF.

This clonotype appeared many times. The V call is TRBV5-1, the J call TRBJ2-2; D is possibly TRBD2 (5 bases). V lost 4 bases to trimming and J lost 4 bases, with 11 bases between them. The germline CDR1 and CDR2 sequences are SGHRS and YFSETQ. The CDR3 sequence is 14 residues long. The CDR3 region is CASSDSEFTGELFF. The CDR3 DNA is TGCGCCAGCAGCGATAGCGAATTCACCGGGGAGCTGTTTTTT.

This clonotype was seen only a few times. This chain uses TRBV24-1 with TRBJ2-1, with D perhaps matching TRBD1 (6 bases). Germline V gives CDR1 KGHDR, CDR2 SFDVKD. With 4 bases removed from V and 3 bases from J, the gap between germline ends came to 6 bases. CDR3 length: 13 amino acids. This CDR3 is CATSDRGYNEQFF. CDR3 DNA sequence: TGTGCCACCAGTGACAGGGGCTACAATGAGCAGTTCTTC.

As DNA, the CDR3 is TGTGCCAGCAGCGTAGGAGCAGGGAGGCATGAAAAACTGTTTTTT. This encodes CASSVGAGRHEKLFF. J is TRBJ1-4 and V is TRBV9; TRBD1 is a possible D gene (5 bases). Trimming removed 0 bases from V and 6 bases from J, with 12 bases in between. The CDR3 is 15 residues long. CDR1 is SGDLS and CDR2 is YYNGEE in the germline V gene.

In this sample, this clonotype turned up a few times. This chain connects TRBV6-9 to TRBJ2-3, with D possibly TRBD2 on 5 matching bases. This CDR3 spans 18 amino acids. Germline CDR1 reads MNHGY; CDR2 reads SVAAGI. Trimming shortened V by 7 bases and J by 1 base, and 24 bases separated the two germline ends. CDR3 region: CASMLGVEGLYGTDTQYF. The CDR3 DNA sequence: TGTGCCAGCATGTTAGGTGTAGAGGGCCTTTATGGCACAGATACGCAGTATTTT.